The 30 T cell receptor beta chains listed next were all sequenced from one sample in a study of cytomegalovirus exposure and HLA in healthy donors. 60 Vbeta and 13 Jbeta primers were used in PCR. The data were produced by immunoSEQ multiplex PCR, yet TCRdb's version contains in-frame clones alone and is incomplete. This sample has 150,000 to 200,000 clones, with almost 80% found just once. Specimen: PBMCs. Source of these receptors: a man younger than 35 in good health and CMV-seropositive.

The CDR3 DNA is TGCGCCAGCAGCCTAACTAGTGGGGGGGCCGGCACAGATACGCAGTATTTT. Translation: CASSLTSGGAGTDTQYF. This rearrangement joins TRBV5-1 to TRBJ2-3, with D possibly matching TRBD2 (7 bases). V was cut by 4 bases and J by 1 base, with 19 bases left in between. Germline values: CDR1 SGHRS, CDR2 YFSETQ. The CDR3 consists of 17 residues.

In its sample, this clone was seen once. The chain recombines TRBV29-1 with TRBJ1-2; a possible D gene is TRBD1 (5 bases). This CDR3 is 12 amino acids long. Germline lookup yields CDR1 SQVTM and CDR2 ANQGSEA. Trimming removed 2 bases at V and 6 bases at J, with 10 bases between. The CDR3 loop reads CSVENRGDGYTF. DNA for the CDR3: TGCAGCGTTGAAAATCGGGGGGATGGCTACACCTTC.

The chain joins TRBV7-9 to TRBJ2-7, with TRBD1 matching over 7 bases. CDR3 length: 14 residues. V lost 5 bases and J lost 0; bases outside the gene matches: 4. From germline, CDR1 is SEHNR and CDR2 FQNEAQ (reference sequence). The CDR3 region has the DNA TGTGCCAGCAGCGCAGGGGGTGGCTCCTACGAGCAGTACTTC. Translation gives CASSAGGGSYEQYF. Complete variable domain (other parts from reference TRBV7-9 and TRBJ2-7): DTGVSQNPRHKITKRGQNVTFRCDPISEHNRLYWYRQTLGQGPEFLTYFQNEAQLEKSRLLSDRFSAERPKGSFSTLEIQRTEQGDSAMYLCASSAGGGSYEQYFGPGTRLTVT.

This clone appeared a single time. The chain uses TRBV10-3 and TRBJ2-6; 7 bases line up with TRBD1. Germline values: CDR1 ENHRY, CDR2 SYGVKD. The CDR3 loop spans 15 amino acids. Trimming removed 3 bases from V and 9 bases from J; junction bases left unmatched: 8. CDR3 protein: CAISDGRDRDNVLTF. The CDR3 DNA is TGTGCCATCAGTGATGGTAGGGACAGAGACAACGTCCTGACTTTC.

This clone was observed a few times. The V and J genes are TRBV14 and TRBJ1-6; D is undetermined. The CDR3 sequence is 12 residues long. The V gene's germline CDR1 is SGHDN and CDR2 FVKESK. Trimming shortened V by 1 base and J by 10 bases, and 5 bases separated the two germline ends. The CDR3 here is CASSQGSSPLHF. In nucleotides, the CDR3 is TGTGCCAGCAGCCAAGGGAGCTCACCCCTCCACTTT.

The V and J genes are TRBV28 and TRBJ1-5; TRBD1 might be the D (5 bases). This CDR3 is 14 amino acids long. Looked up from germline, CDR1 is MDHEN and CDR2 is SYDVKM. V lost 6 bases and J lost 2, with 11 bases in between. This chain's CDR3 is CASRSRQRNQPQHF. In DNA form, the CDR3 reads TGTGCCAGCAGGTCCCGACAGCGCAATCAGCCCCAGCATTTT. The full variable domain, with the rest looked up from reference TRBV28 and TRBJ1-5, is DVKVTQSSRYLVKRTGEKVFLECVQDMDHENMFWYRQDPGLGLRLIYFSYDVKMKEKGDIPEGYSVSREKKERFSLILESASTNQTSMYLCASRSRQRNQPQHFGDGTRLSIL.

J is TRBJ2-7 and V is TRBV4-1; TRBD1 agrees at 9 bases. The ends lost 6 bases at V and 2 bases at J; junction bases unmatched: 8. Germline CDR1 and CDR2: MGHRA and YSYEKL. CDR3 size: 15 residues. Here the CDR3 reads CASRQQGANTYEQYF. Here the CDR3 DNA reads TGCGCCAGCAGGCAACAGGGGGCCAATACCTACGAGCAGTACTTC.

The CDR3 DNA reads as TGCGCCAGCAGCTTCCAGGGGAACACCGGGGAGCTGTTTTTT. Translation: CASSFQGNTGELFF. The rearrangement links TRBV5-1 to TRBJ2-2, with D possibly TRBD1 on 5 matching bases. CDR3 length equals 14 residues. Germline-derived CDR1 and CDR2 are SGHRS and YFSETQ. The germline V and J ends were trimmed by 2 bases and 1 base, with 6 bases remaining between them. The variable domain in full, completed from reference TRBV5-1 and TRBJ2-2, reads KAGVTQTPRYLIKTRGQQVTLSCSPISGHRSVSWYQQTPGQGLQFLFEYFSETQRNKGNFPGRFSGRQFSNSRSEMNVSTLELGDSALYLCASSFQGNTGELFFGEGSRLTVL.

The rearrangement joins TRBV27 to TRBJ2-7; D uncertain. The CDR3 consists of 13 residues. Between the trimmed V and J ends, which lost 4 bases and 3 bases, there was a span of 10 bases. CDR1 is MNHEY, CDR2 SMNVEV, per germline (reference sequence). DNA of the CDR3: TGTGCCAGCAGTTGGCAGGCGAACTACGAGCAGTACTTC. Translation gives CASSWQANYEQYF.

The chain uses TRBV5-4 and TRBJ2-1, with a tentative D call TRBD2 (5 bases). Germline V CDR1 and CDR2: SGHNT, YYREEE (reference sequence). The CDR3 loop spans 15 amino acids. Deletions cut 0 bases from V and 1 base from J, with 8 bases between. Here the CDR3 reads CASSLGWESYNEQFF. CDR3 coding DNA: TGTGCCAGCAGCTTGGGGTGGGAGTCCTACAATGAGCAGTTCTTC.

This chain links TRBV27 with TRBJ2-1; 7 positions match TRBD2. The germline V gene encodes CDR1 MNHEY and CDR2 SMNVEV (reference sequence). The junction had 5 bases not matched to a gene; V was cut back by 6 bases and J by 0 bases. The CDR3 has 15 residues. As DNA, the CDR3 is TGTGCCAGCAGGCCGCCGGGAGGCTCCTACAATGAGCAGTTCTTC. Translated: CASRPPGGSYNEQFF.

This chain links TRBV6-5 with TRBJ1-1; tentatively, D is TRBD1 (6 bases). Germline CDR1 MNHEY, CDR2 SVGAGI. V was cut by 0 bases and J by 7 bases, with 12 bases left in between. The CDR3 extends over 14 amino acids. The DNA of the CDR3 is TGTGCCAGCAGTTACTCGGACAGTAATAATGAAGCTTTCTTT. Amino acids: CASSYSDSNNEAFF.

The chain carries TRBV6-6 and TRBJ1-5; unclear D gene. This CDR3 has 12 residues. The V end was cut by 6 bases, the J end by 7 bases, with 10 bases between. CDR1 is MNHNY, CDR2 SVGAGI, per germline (reference sequence). The CDR3 is CASSPGLQPQHF. The CDR3 DNA follows: TGTGCCAGCAGCCCGGGGTTACAGCCCCAGCATTTT.

A word on this clone: This sample includes further DNA sequences coding for the same CDR3. The chain is built from TRBV4-2 and TRBJ1-2, with D possibly being TRBD1 (6 bases). The CDR3 covers 16 residues. Per the germline V gene, CDR1 is LGHNA and CDR2 is YNFKEQ. V gave up 0 bases and J gave up 2 bases, with 13 bases separating them. The CDR3 DNA reads TGTGCCAGCAGCCAAGATAGAGGACAGATGAACTATGGCTACACCTTC. Amino acids: CASSQDRGQMNYGYTF.

The CDR3, as DNA: TGTGCCAGCATCGAACGGGGGCGGGAGCAAGAGACCCAGTACTTC. Amino acids: CASIERGREQETQYF. The chain recombines TRBV5-6 with TRBJ2-5; maybe TRBD2 (7 bases). The CDR3 runs to 15 residues. Germline loops: CDR1 SGHDT, CDR2 YYEEEE. V shed 6 bases and J shed 2 bases, with 17 bases lying between them.

The rearrangement joins TRBV7-9 to TRBJ2-6; 9 bases line up with TRBD1. CDR1 is SEHNR and CDR2 is FQNEAQ in the germline V gene (reference sequence). CDR3 length equals 18 residues. The trim removed 4 bases at V and 0 bases at J, leaving 7 bases unmatched. CDR3 protein: CASSYRDRDLSGANVLTF. The CDR3 coding sequence is TGTGCCAGCAGCTACCGGGACAGGGACCTCTCTGGGGCCAACGTCCTGACTTTC. Based on the CDR3 plus reference TRBV7-9 and TRBJ2-6, the full variable domain is DTGVSQNPRHKITKRGQNVTFRCDPISEHNRLYWYRQTLGQGPEFLTYFQNEAQLEKSRLLSDRFSAERPKGSFSTLEIQRTEQGDSAMYLCASSYRDRDLSGANVLTFGAGSRLTVL.

The gene calls are TRBV19 and TRBJ1-5, with D hard to call. Germline lookup yields CDR1 LNHDA and CDR2 SQIVND (reference sequence). This CDR3 comprises 14 residues. Trimming removed 7 bases at V and 1 base at J, with 11 bases between. This chain's CDR3 is CASTPVGSNQPQHF. The CDR3 coding sequence is TGTGCCAGTACCCCGGTCGGGAGCAATCAGCCCCAGCATTTT.

This clone was recorded a few times. The chain carries TRBV7-3 and TRBJ1-1; 7 bases map to TRBD1. The V gene end was trimmed by 4 bases and the J gene end by 0 bases; junction bases not matched to a gene: 5. The V gene's germline CDR1 is SGHTA and CDR2 FQGTGA. The length of the CDR3 is 15 residues. CDR3 nucleotides: TGTGCCAGCAGCTCAACAGGGGATATGAACACTGAAGCTTTCTTT. Translation gives CASSSTGDMNTEAFF.

The CDR3 nucleotides are TGTGCCAGCAGCTCAACTGAGAACACTGAAGCTTTCTTT. This encodes CASSSTENTEAFF. This sequence joins TRBV7-8 and TRBJ1-1; no clear D. Trimming took 4 bases from V and 1 from J, leaving 7 bases between them. Germline V lookup: CDR1 SGHVS, CDR2 FQNEAQ. The CDR3 has 13 residues.

This sequence joins TRBV30 and TRBJ2-3; D may be TRBD2 (6 bases). Germline-derived CDR1 and CDR2 are GTSNPN and SVGIG (reference sequence). The V end lost 0 bases, the J end lost 4 bases, and 11 bases lay between the germline ends. This CDR3 is 14 amino acids long. CDR3 in amino acids: CAWSVGRSSDTQYF. The DNA for the CDR3 is TGTGCCTGGAGTGTGGGGAGGAGCTCAGATACGCAGTATTTT.

The rearrangement links TRBV28 to TRBJ2-1; 8 bases line up with TRBD1. The CDR3 has 14 amino acids. Germline V gene data show CDR1 as MDHEN and CDR2 as SYDVKM. J lost 12 bases, V lost 6 bases, and 13 bases had no gene match. The DNA of the CDR3 is TGTGCCAGCAGCACCGGGACAGGTCGACAAGGGCAGTTCTTC. Translating it yields CASSTGTGRQGQFF.

This clone was recorded a few times. Other DNA variants within this sample encode the same CDR3. The genes are TRBV11-2 and TRBJ2-5; maybe TRBD2 (6 bases). V was clipped by 4 bases and J by 1 base, with 16 bases between them. The CDR3 is made up of 16 amino acids. The germline gives CDR1 SGHAT, CDR2 FQNNGV. The CDR3 DNA reads TGTGCCAGCAGCTCGCTACTAGTGGGGGGCCAAGAGACCCAGTACTTC. Residues: CASSSLLVGGQETQYF. The variable domain in full, completed from reference TRBV11-2 and TRBJ2-5, reads EAGVAQSPRYKIIEKRQSVAFWCNPISGHATLYWYQQILGQGPKLLIQFQNNGVVDDSQLPKDRFSAERLKGVDSTLKIQPAKLEDSAVYLCASSSLLVGGQETQYFGPGTRLLVL.

The chain recombines TRBV6-5 with TRBJ1-2; D possibly corresponds to TRBD1 (5 bases). This CDR3 has 13 amino acids. V gave up 2 bases and J gave up 3 bases, with 7 bases separating them. In germline, CDR1 is MNHEY, CDR2 SVGAGI. The DNA for the CDR3 is TGTGCCAGCAGTTACGGGGCCTACTATGGCTACACCTTC. Amino acids: CASSYGAYYGYTF.

This clone came up a few times. This chain links TRBV11-2 with TRBJ1-5; TRBD1 matches at 8 bases. The V gene's germline CDR1 is SGHAT and CDR2 FQNNGV. There are 16 residues in the CDR3. V lost 7 bases, J lost 6 bases, and 14 bases stayed unmatched. The CDR3 spells CASILRGTGGSQPQHF. The CDR3 nucleotides are TGTGCCAGCATCCTTCGAGGAACAGGGGGAAGTCAGCCCCAGCATTTT. The full variable domain, its missing parts supplied by reference TRBV11-2 and TRBJ1-5, is EAGVAQSPRYKIIEKRQSVAFWCNPISGHATLYWYQQILGQGPKLLIQFQNNGVVDDSQLPKDRFSAERLKGVDSTLKIQPAKLEDSAVYLCASILRGTGGSQPQHFGDGTRLSIL.

The chain employs TRBV6-1 and TRBJ1-1, with 8 bases that match TRBD1. This CDR3 region has 13 residues. Unmatched junction bases numbered 5, after V lost 8 bases and J lost 3 bases. Germline-derived CDR1 and CDR2 are MNHNS and SASEGT. The CDR3 DNA reads TGTGCCAGCGGAATGGACAGGGACACTGAAGCTTTCTTT. This translates into CASGMDRDTEAFF.

This clone was observed once. This chain joins TRBV28 and TRBJ1-1; TRBD1 is a possible D gene (5 bases). CDR1 is MDHEN, CDR2 SYDVKM, per germline. The CDR3 spans 13 residues. Trimming took off 6 bases at V and 5 bases at J, with 13 bases between the two ends. CDR3 bases: TGTGCCAGCAGCCCGACAGTAAATACTGAAGCTTTCTTT. Amino acids: CASSPTVNTEAFF.

The chain uses TRBV10-3 and TRBJ2-3; 9 nucleotides align to TRBD2. The length of the CDR3 is 16 residues. Trimming took 6 bases from V and 2 from J; bases not matched to a gene: 9. CDR1 ENHRY and CDR2 SYGVKD come from the germline V gene. The CDR3 DNA is TGTGCCATCAGCGTGGCGGGAGGGGGAGACACAGATACGCAGTATTTT. This codes for CAISVAGGGDTDTQYF.

The chain combines TRBV30 with TRBJ2-5; a possible D gene is TRBD2 (5 bases). The CDR3 extends over 13 amino acids. CDR1 and CDR2 (germline): GTSNPN, SVGIG (reference sequence). V lost 2 bases and J 2 bases, leaving 9 bases between the germline ends. The CDR3 DNA follows: TGTGCCTGGAGTAGACGGAGGCAAGAGACCCAGTACTTC. This gives the protein CAWSRRRQETQYF.

This clone was counted only a few times. The genes are TRBV11-2 and TRBJ2-4, with 9 bases matching TRBD1. Trimming removed 5 bases from V and 9 bases from J; junction bases left unmatched: 5. The CDR3 extends over 13 amino acids. In germline, CDR1 is SGHAT, CDR2 FQNNGV. CDR3 nucleotides: TGTGCCAGCAGCCGGGACAGGGCCGGCATTCAGTACTTC. Its protein product is CASSRDRAGIQYF.

This rearrangement joins TRBV27 to TRBJ1-5; perhaps TRBD1 as D (6 bases). The germline V gene encodes CDR1 MNHEY and CDR2 SMNVEV (reference sequence). CDR3 length: 14 residues. With 6 bases removed from V and 9 bases from J, the gap between germline ends came to 18 bases. This CDR3 reads CASRTQGPGWPQHF. The CDR3 DNA reads as TGTGCCAGCAGGACACAGGGTCCGGGGTGGCCCCAGCATTTT.